This T cell receptor beta chain was sequenced for a study of blood T cell repertoires in COVID-19. At the level of the study: Collection of acute and convalescent COVID-19 samples took place in the United States, Italy and Spain. PBMCs, B-cell-depleted T cells, or T cells provided the cDNA or gDNA that made up the material.

In the study's own analysis: Estimation of nucleated cell counts was performed using reference gene primer amplification. Assay used: immunoSEQ multiplex PCR; TCRdb lists only in-frame clones, some missing. For V, J and clone size, that table is used; D and trimming come from the DNA. The table includes fewer than 120,000 clones, about 72% detected once. V was cut by 5 bases and J by 1 base, with 12 bases left in between. Germline values: CDR1 MDHEN, CDR2 SYDVKM. The CDR3 has 15 residues. The chain is built from TRBV28 and TRBJ1-5; no clear D gene. The source is a woman aged 55-70 years with acute or convalescent COVID-19. The sequencing input was peripheral blood. CDR3: CASSPLVSSNQPQHF. DNA of the CDR3: TGTGCCAGCAGTCCTCTTGTGAGCAGCAATCAGCCCCAGCATTTT.